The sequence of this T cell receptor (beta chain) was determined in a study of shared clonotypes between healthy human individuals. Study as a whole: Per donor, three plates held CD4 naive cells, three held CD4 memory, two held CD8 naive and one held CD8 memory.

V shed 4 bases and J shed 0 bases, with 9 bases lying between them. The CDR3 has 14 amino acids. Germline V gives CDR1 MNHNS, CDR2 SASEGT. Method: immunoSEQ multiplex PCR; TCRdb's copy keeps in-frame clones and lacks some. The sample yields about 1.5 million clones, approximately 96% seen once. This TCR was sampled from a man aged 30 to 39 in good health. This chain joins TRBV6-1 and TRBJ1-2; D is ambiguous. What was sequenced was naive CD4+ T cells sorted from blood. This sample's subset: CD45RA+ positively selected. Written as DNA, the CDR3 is TGTGCCAGCAGTGGCAACAGAGCTAACTATGGCTACACCTTC. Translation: CASSGNRANYGYTF.